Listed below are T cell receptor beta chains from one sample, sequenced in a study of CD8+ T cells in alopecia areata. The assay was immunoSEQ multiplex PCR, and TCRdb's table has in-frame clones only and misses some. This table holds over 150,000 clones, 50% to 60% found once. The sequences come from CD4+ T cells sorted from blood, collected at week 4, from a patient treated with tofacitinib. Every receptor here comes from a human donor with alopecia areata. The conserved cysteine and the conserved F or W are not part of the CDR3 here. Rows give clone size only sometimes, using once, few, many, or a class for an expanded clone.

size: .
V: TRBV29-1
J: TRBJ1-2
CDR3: SVDHTTGTGDGYGYT

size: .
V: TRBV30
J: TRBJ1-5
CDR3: AWSVGGGGQPQH

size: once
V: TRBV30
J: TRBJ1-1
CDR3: AWSGMLEAF

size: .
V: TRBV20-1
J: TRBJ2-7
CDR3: SASDIYEQY

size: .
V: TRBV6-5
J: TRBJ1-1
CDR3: ASSPRDRSTEAF

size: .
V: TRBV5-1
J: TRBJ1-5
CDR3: ASSVGQGDNQPQH

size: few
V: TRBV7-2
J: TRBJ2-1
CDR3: ASSLDRGAYNEQF

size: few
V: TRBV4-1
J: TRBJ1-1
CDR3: ASSLGRTPNTEAF

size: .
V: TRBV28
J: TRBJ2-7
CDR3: ASSLWRGGTYEQY

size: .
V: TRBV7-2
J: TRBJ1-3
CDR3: ASSPGNAGNTIY

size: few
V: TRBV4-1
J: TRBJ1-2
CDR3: ASSRTGGGYGYT

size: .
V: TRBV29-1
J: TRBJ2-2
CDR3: SAGRTGELF

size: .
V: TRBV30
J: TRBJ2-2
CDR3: AWIKTANTGELF

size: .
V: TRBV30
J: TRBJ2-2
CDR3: AWSVQFFDRGPPNTGELF

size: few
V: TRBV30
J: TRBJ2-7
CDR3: AWSVRGLAGANEQY

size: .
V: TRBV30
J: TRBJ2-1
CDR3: AWSGLAGYNEQF

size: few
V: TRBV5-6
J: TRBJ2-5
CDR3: ASRHRRQETQY

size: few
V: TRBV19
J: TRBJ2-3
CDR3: ASSPRGARTDTQY

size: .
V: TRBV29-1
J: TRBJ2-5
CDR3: SVGTKETQY

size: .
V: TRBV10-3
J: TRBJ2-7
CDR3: AISRPIDGPSSYEQY

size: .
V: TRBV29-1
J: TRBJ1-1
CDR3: SVEVRFSNHTEAF

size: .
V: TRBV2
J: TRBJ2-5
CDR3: ASSGTAQETQY

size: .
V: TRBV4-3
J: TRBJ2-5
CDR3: ASSLGQAQETQY

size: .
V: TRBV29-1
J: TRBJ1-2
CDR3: SVEGQGEGYT

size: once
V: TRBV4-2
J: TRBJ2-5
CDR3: ASSYRSSGGYQETQY

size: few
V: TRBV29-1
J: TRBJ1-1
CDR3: SVGWMEEAF

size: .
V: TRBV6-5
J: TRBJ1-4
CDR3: ASSPSWTVNEKLF

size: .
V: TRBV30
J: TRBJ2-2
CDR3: AWSVRPGELF

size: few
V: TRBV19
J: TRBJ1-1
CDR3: ASSIGTSSEAF

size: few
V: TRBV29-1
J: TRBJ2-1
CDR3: SVLRDRGYNEQF

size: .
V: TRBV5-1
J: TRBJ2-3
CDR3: ASSSLTGGTDTQY

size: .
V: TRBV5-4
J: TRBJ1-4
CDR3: ASSGRANEKLF

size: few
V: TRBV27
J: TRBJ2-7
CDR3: ASSPRARVTYEQY

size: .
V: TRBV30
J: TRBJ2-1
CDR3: AWSVVRDSGQF

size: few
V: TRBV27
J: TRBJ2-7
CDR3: ASSSFLRAAHYEQY

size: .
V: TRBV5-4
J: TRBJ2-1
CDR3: ASSLGGGLYNEQF

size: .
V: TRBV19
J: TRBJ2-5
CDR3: ASSIEEGLETQY

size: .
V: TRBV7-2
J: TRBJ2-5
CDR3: ASSFTGAGETQY